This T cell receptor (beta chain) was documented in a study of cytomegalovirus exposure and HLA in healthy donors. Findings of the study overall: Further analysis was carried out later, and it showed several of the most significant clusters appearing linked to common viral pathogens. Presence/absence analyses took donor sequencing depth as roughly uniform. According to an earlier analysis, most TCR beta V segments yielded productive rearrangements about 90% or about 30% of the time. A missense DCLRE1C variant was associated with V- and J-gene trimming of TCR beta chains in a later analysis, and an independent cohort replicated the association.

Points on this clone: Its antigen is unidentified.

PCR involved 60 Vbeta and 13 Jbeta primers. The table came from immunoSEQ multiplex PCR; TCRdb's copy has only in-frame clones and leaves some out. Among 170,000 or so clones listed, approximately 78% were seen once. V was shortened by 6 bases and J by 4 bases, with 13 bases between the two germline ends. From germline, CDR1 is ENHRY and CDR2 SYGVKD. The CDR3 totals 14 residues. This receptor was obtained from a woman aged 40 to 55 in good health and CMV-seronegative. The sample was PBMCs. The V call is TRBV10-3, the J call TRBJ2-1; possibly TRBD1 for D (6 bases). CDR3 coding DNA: TGTGCCATCAGGGCGACAGGACCGTACAATGAGCAGTTCTTC. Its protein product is CAIRATGPYNEQFF.